The 20 T cell receptor beta chains below were found in one sample sequenced in a study of cytomegalovirus exposure and HLA in healthy donors. PCR employed 60 Vbeta and 13 Jbeta primers. Method: immunoSEQ multiplex PCR; TCRdb's copy keeps in-frame clones and lacks some. Here the sample spans roughly 180,000 clones, about three quarters being singletons. The specimen sequenced was PBMCs. All receptors derive from a woman aged 25 to 39 in good health and CMV-seropositive.

The CDR3 spells CASSSRGSGRPYEQYF. The CDR3 nucleotides are TGTGCCAGCAGCTCCAGGGGGAGCGGGAGGCCCTACGAGCAGTACTTC. V usage is TRBV28 and J usage is TRBJ2-7; 9 nucleotides agree with TRBD2. Germline trimming cut 6 bases from V and 2 bases from J; bases unmatched to any gene: 11. CDR1 MDHEN and CDR2 SYDVKM come from the germline V gene. The CDR3 spans 16 residues.

This sequence joins TRBV6-1 and TRBJ2-7, with 10 bases aligning to TRBD2. The CDR3 contains 18 residues. The germline CDR1 and CDR2 sequences are MNHNS and SASEGT. V lost 2 bases and J lost 1; bases outside the gene matches: 11. The CDR3 spells CASSEPIGLAASSYEQYF. CDR3 coding DNA: TGTGCCAGCAGTGAACCAATCGGACTAGCGGCCTCATCCTACGAGCAGTACTTC.

V and J are TRBV28 and TRBJ2-2; the D is unclear. Germline CDR1 MDHEN, CDR2 SYDVKM. V gave up 3 bases and J gave up 0 bases, with 8 bases separating them. The CDR3 length is 15 residues. CDR3 residues: CASSLAAANTGELFF. CDR3 bases: TGTGCCAGCAGTTTGGCGGCGGCGAACACCGGGGAGCTGTTTTTT.

V is TRBV4-1 and J is TRBJ2-1; D gene ambiguous. This CDR3 region has 14 residues. CDR1 and CDR2 (germline): MGHRA, YSYEKL. The V and J ends lost 4 bases and 7 bases respectively, with 14 bases between them. CDR3 region: CASSPPGWVNEQFF. CDR3 sequence (DNA): TGCGCCAGCAGCCCCCCAGGCTGGGTGAATGAGCAGTTCTTC.

The chain carries TRBV7-2 and TRBJ2-1; TRBD2 agrees at 7 bases. Germline V gives CDR1 SGHTA, CDR2 FQGNSA. The CDR3 contains 17 residues. V was clipped by 2 bases and J by 5 bases; unmatched bases: 12. In DNA, the CDR3 is TGTGCCAGCAGCTTACTCGGACTAGTAAAGATCGACAATGAGCAGTTCTTC. It is translated as CASSLLGLVKIDNEQFF.

CDR3 nucleotide sequence: TGTGCCAGCAGCGTGCCAGGGAATTTGAACACTGAAGCTTTCTTT. It is translated as CASSVPGNLNTEAFF. This chain links TRBV9 with TRBJ1-1; TRBD1 is a possible D gene (5 bases). Germline V CDR1 and CDR2: SGDLS, YYNGEE. Trimming stripped 2 bases from V and 0 bases from J, with 11 bases between. The CDR3 runs 15 residues. The complete variable domain, with remaining parts taken from reference TRBV9 and TRBJ1-1, reads DSGVTQTPKHLITATGQRVTLRCSPRSGDLSVYWYQQSLDQGLQFLIQYYNGEERAKGNILERFSAQQFPDLHSELNLSSLELGDSALYFCASSVPGNLNTEAFFGQGTRLTVV.

This clone has only one observation. This chain links TRBV6-6 with TRBJ2-5, with D maybe TRBD1 (5 bases). The V gene lost 2 bases and the J gene lost 1 base, with 8 bases spanning the gap. Germline CDR1 is MNHNY and CDR2 is SVGAGI (reference sequence). The CDR3 sequence is 14 residues long. The CDR3 sequence: CASSYAGIQETQYF. In DNA form, the CDR3 reads TGTGCCAGCAGTTACGCAGGGATCCAAGAGACCCAGTACTTC.

The chain has TRBV6-5 and TRBJ1-2, with no clear D. This CDR3 contains 14 residues. Trimming removed 6 bases from V and 4 bases from J, with 15 bases in between. The germline gives CDR1 MNHEY, CDR2 SVGAGI. CDR3 nucleotide sequence: TGTGCCAGCAGCTCCGCTCCTACCGGCTATGGCTACACCTTC. Translated, it gives CASSSAPTGYGYTF.

This sequence joins TRBV7-9 and TRBJ2-1, with 10 bases lining up with TRBD2. CDR1 SEHNR and CDR2 FQNEAQ come from the germline V gene (reference sequence). This CDR3 is 16 amino acids long. V lost 1 base to trimming and J lost 3 bases; unmatched junction nucleotides: 3. The CDR3 region has the DNA TGTGCCAGCAGCTTAGGAGCGGGAGGGCACTACAATGAGCAGTTCTTC. It codes for CASSLGAGGHYNEQFF.

The sample holds one count of this clone. The rearrangement joins TRBV30 to TRBJ1-5, with D possibly being TRBD1 (6 bases). This CDR3 region has 15 residues. The germline V gene has CDR1 GTSNPN and CDR2 SVGIG (reference sequence). The germline V and J ends were trimmed by 1 base and 6 bases, with 16 bases remaining between them. Here the CDR3 reads CAWSAGTRMGQPQHF. Here the CDR3 DNA reads TGTGCCTGGAGTGCGGGGACAAGGATGGGTCAGCCCCAGCATTTT. Variable domain in full (rest from reference TRBV30 and TRBJ1-5): SQTIHQWPATLVQPVGSPLSLECTVEGTSNPNLYWYRQAAGRGLQLLFYSVGIGQISSEVPQNLSASRPQDRQFILSSKKLLLSDSGFYLCAWSAGTRMGQPQHFGDGTRLSIL.

V usage is TRBV11-3 and J usage is TRBJ2-7, with D possibly TRBD1 on 6 matching bases. This CDR3 region has 15 residues. Germline V gene lookup returns CDR1 SGHNT and CDR2 YENEEA. Deletions cut 4 bases from V and 4 bases from J, with 17 bases between. CDR3 nucleotide sequence: TGTGCCAGCAGCTCCGAACAGGGAGTTAGGTACGAGCAGTACTTC. Encoded protein: CASSSEQGVRYEQYF.

The chain recombines TRBV10-3 with TRBJ1-5, with TRBD1 matching 12 bases. V shed 3 bases and J 6 bases; nucleotides not matched to a gene: 3. Germline loops: CDR1 ENHRY, CDR2 SYGVKD. CDR3 length equals 15 residues. CDR3 in amino acids: CAISEGTGGSQPQHF. CDR3 nucleotide sequence: TGTGCCATCAGTGAAGGGACAGGGGGCTCTCAGCCCCAGCATTTT.

The rearrangement joins TRBV11-3 to TRBJ1-5; D possibly corresponds to TRBD1 (5 bases). Germline loops: CDR1 SGHNT, CDR2 YENEEA. The CDR3 sequence is 13 residues long. The V and J ends lost 2 bases and 4 bases respectively, with 6 bases between them. The CDR3 loop is CASSLTGNQPQHF. DNA of the CDR3: TGTGCCAGCAGCTTAACAGGAAATCAGCCCCAGCATTTT.

The genes are TRBV25-1 and TRBJ1-5; D is undetermined. Germline CDR1 reads MGHDK; CDR2 reads SYGVNS. This CDR3 region has 14 residues. The ends were cut back, 3 bases at V and 1 base at J, with 7 bases in the middle. CDR3 protein: CASSEGRSNQPQHF. CDR3 sequence (DNA): TGTGCCAGCAGTGAGGGGAGGAGCAATCAGCCCCAGCATTTT.

This sequence joins TRBV19 and TRBJ1-2, with D possibly being TRBD1 (6 bases). Trimming removed 8 bases at V and 7 bases at J, with 20 bases between. Germline assignment: CDR1 LNHDA and CDR2 SQIVND (reference sequence). CDR3 size: 14 residues. For the CDR3, the DNA is TGTGCCAGTTCCCAGACAGGTTTGACGCCTGGCTACACCTTC. Protein product: CASSQTGLTPGYTF.

CDR3 nucleotide sequence: TGTGCCAGCGGGCGCTCCTACGAGCAGTACTTC. Amino acids: CASGRSYEQYF. This chain joins TRBV2 and TRBJ2-7; D call uncertain. The CDR3 spans 11 residues. Germline CDR1 is SNHLY and CDR2 is FYNNEI. Trimming shortened V by 8 bases and J by 0 bases, and 5 bases separated the two germline ends.

This clone has a single count. The chain employs TRBV30 and TRBJ1-2, with 8 bases that match TRBD1. The CDR3 totals 12 residues. Germline trimming cut 5 bases from V and 6 bases from J; bases unmatched to any gene: 5. Looked up from germline, CDR1 is GTSNPN and CDR2 is SVGIG (reference sequence). The CDR3 DNA is TGTGCCTGGGACTCCAGGGGGCATGGCTACACCTTC. The encoded protein is CAWDSRGHGYTF.

This clone was seen a handful of times. J is TRBJ2-1 and V is TRBV5-4; 7 nucleotides line up with TRBD1. The V gene end was trimmed by 1 base and the J gene end by 7 bases; junction bases not matched to a gene: 8. The germline V gene encodes CDR1 SGHNT and CDR2 YYREEE (reference sequence). There are 15 residues in the CDR3. In DNA, the CDR3 is TGTGCCAGCAGCTTGAAGAGGGGGCTGCGGAATGAGCAGTTCTTC. The encoded protein is CASSLKRGLRNEQFF.

The V call is TRBV7-2, the J call TRBJ2-3; 8 nucleotides line up with TRBD1. This CDR3 has 14 amino acids. The germline CDR1 and CDR2 sequences are SGHTA and FQGNSA. The ends lost 2 bases at V and 4 bases at J; junction bases unmatched: 2. This CDR3 reads CASSLTGGPDTQYF. In DNA form, the CDR3 reads TGTGCCAGCAGCTTAACAGGGGGTCCAGATACGCAGTATTTT.

The chain has TRBV28 and TRBJ2-2, with 10 positions matching TRBD1. The CDR3 totals 16 residues. J lost 3 bases, V lost 5 bases, and 6 bases had no gene match. Germline CDR1 reads MDHEN; CDR2 reads SYDVKM. CDR3 sequence reads: CASSQPGTGDTGELFF. The CDR3 nucleotides are TGTGCCAGCAGTCAGCCCGGGACAGGGGACACCGGGGAGCTGTTTTTT.